This TCR beta chain was recorded in a study of blood T cell repertoires in COVID-19. For the study at large: Samples representing acute and convalescent COVID-19 were sourced from the United States, Italy and Spain.

Libraries were prepared by immunoSEQ multiplex PCR; TCRdb keeps only in-frame clonotypes and omits some of them. The sample shows some 200,000 clones, roughly 89% of them seen only once. The CDR3 sequence is 15 residues long. Germline V lookup: CDR1 PRHDT, CDR2 FYEKMQ (reference sequence). The junction had 2 bases not matched to a gene; V was cut back by 1 base and J by 0 bases. The chain recombines TRBV13 with TRBJ2-7, with 8 nucleotides matching TRBD2. The sequence came from a woman aged 70-85 years with COVID-19, enrolled during active disease. The sample taken for sequencing was peripheral blood. The CDR3 protein is CASSLAGGSSYEQYF. As DNA, the CDR3 is TGTGCCAGCAGCTTAGCGGGGGGGAGCTCCTACGAGCAGTACTTC.